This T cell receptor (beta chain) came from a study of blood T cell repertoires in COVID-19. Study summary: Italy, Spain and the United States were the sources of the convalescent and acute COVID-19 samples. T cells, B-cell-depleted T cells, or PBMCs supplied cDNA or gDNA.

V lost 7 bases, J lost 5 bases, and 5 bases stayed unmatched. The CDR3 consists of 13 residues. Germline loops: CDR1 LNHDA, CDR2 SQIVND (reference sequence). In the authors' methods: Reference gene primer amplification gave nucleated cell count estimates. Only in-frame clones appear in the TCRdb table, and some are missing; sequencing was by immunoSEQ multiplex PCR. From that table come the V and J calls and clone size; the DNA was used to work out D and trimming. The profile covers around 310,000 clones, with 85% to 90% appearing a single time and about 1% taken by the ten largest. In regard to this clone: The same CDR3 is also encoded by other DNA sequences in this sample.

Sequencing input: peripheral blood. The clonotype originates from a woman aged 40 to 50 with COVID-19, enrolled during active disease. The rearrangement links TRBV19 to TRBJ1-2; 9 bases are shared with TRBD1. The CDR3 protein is CASNTGTGYGYTF. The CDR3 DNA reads TGTGCCAGTAATACGGGGACAGGGTATGGCTACACCTTC.